This T cell receptor (beta chain) is from a study of blood T cell repertoires in COVID-19 (dated by TCRdb to 2018 to 2021). About the investigation overall: The collaborator samples originated in the United States, Italy and Spain and spanned the acute and convalescent phases of COVID-19. The material from the prospective study consisted of cDNA or gDNA derived from T cells, B-cell-depleted T cells, or PBMCs. Deeply sampled blood TCRbeta repertoires from subjects exposed to, actively infected with, or recovered from COVID-19 were included in the dataset. A freely available public database, intended as a resource for researchers studying the immune response to SARS-CoV-2, is where the repertoires were released. Samples came from the ongoing ImmuneRACE study (first 160 participants) plus 1,254 subjects from 6 global collaborators. Sample metadata almost always included a de-identified subject ID, COVID-19 status, age in years and sex. Where HLA class I and class II types were available, the types were taken from metadata supplied by the sample provider, not from assay-based typing. Study-wide conclusions, independent of this receptor: The amount of clinical and demographic metadata varied by source and participant and was provided uncurated.

TCRbeta CDR3 regions were amplified from genomic DNA using the immunoSEQ Assay, a bias-controlled multiplex PCR. The authors processed their data as follows. Nucleated cell counts per sample were estimated from amplification of reference gene primers within the assay. To quantify the absolute abundance of each unique TCRbeta CDR3 rearrangement, sequence reads were collapsed and filtered. Productive Simpson clonality was computed per sample as the square root of Simpson's diversity index over productive rearrangements. TCRdb mirrors the immuneACCESS table, restricted to in-frame sequences. Some clones are absent from its copies; in checked studies, under half trace to an unresolved V gene, and the reason for the others is unknown. V and J calls and clone size are those listed in that table; D and trimming were worked out from the DNA. In all, the sample holds 120,000 to 150,000 clones, and around 80% of those were seen once. The leading ten clones occupy about 3.9% of the sample.

Concerning this clone: The target of this receptor is not known. Base qualities were left out, and no much larger clone turns up one base away.

Each collaborating institution followed its own protocols to collect whole blood in K2EDTA tubes. For TCRbeta analysis, collaborators shipped samples as frozen whole blood, isolated PBMCs, or DNA extracted from either of those sample types. The CDR3 starts with the cysteine, ends with the phenylalanine, and has 16 residues. Only CDR3 DNA remains: 48 bases, in frame from the first base. V loses 0 bases at its end and J loses 4 bases; junction bases beyond the gene matches: 5. The CDR1 and CDR2 encoded by the germline V gene are MRHNA and SNTAGT. Sequencing was performed on peripheral blood. The rearrangement joined TRBV6-4 to TRBJ2-1, and TRBD1 aligns with 8 junction nucleotides. The TCR sequence derives from a man aged 55 to 69 with acute or convalescent COVID-19. The nucleotides read TGTGCCAGCAGTGACTCCTGGGACAGGCTTTACAATGAGCAGTTCTTC. Its translation is CASSDSWDRLYNEQFF.